The entry below gives a single T cell receptor beta chain sequence along with its context. Its antigen is unidentified. These data belong to a study of OX40 agonist ivuxolimab in advanced cancers. Study details: Of the participants, 40% to 50% had some prior anti-PD-1, anti-PD-L1 or anti-CTLA-4 therapy, which was allowed.

Germline CDR1 SGHRS, CDR2 YFSETQ. CDR3 length: 15 residues. With V trimmed by 0 bases and J by 4 bases, 6 bases remained unmatched. The protocol was immunoSEQ multiplex PCR, while the TCRdb copy is restricted to in-frame clones and leaves out a portion. The data contain more than 65,000 clones, 85% of them singletons. Study conclusions and caveats: Average numbers of expanded clones were greater in CD8+ T cells than in CD4+.

Sequences were derived from CD4+ or CD8+ T cells sorted from blood, sampled in a trial of the OX40 agonist ivuxolimab. This rearrangement joins TRBV5-1 to TRBJ2-5, with 7 nucleotides matching TRBD1. The receptor was derived from an adult with an advanced solid tumor such as melanoma, head and neck, liver or kidney cancer. CDR3 sequence: CASSLEVGGGETQYF. The CDR3, as DNA: TGCGCCAGCAGCTTGGAGGTAGGGGGCGGAGAGACCCAGTACTTC.